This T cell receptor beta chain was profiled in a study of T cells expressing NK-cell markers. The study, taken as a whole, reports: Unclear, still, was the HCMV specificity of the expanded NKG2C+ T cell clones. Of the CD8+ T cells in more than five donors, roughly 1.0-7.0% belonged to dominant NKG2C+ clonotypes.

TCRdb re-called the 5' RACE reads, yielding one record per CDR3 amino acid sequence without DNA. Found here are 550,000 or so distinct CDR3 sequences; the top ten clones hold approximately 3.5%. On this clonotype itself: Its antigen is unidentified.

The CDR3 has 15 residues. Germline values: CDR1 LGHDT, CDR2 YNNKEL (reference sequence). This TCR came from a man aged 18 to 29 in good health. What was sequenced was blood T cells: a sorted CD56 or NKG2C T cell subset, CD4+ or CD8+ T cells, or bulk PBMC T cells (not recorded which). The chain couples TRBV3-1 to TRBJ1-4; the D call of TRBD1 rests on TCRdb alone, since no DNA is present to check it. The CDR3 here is CASSQDLTGWEKLFF.